Given below is one T cell receptor beta chain in context. TCRdb reworked the 5' RACE reads into one entry per CDR3 protein, no DNA. The sample has some 460,000 distinct CDR3 sequences. The data were taken from a study of T cells expressing NK-cell markers. The CDR3 spans 17 residues. Germline-derived CDR1 and CDR2 are SEHNR and FQNEAQ (reference sequence). The receptor was isolated from a woman between 45 and 65 years old in good health. Material: blood T cells: a sorted CD56 or NKG2C T cell subset, CD4+ or CD8+ T cells, or bulk PBMC T cells (not recorded which). The V gene is TRBV7-9, the J gene TRBJ1-1; TCRdb picks TRBD1, but there is no DNA to check that call. The chain's CDR3 is CASSLGRPRGMNTEAFF.